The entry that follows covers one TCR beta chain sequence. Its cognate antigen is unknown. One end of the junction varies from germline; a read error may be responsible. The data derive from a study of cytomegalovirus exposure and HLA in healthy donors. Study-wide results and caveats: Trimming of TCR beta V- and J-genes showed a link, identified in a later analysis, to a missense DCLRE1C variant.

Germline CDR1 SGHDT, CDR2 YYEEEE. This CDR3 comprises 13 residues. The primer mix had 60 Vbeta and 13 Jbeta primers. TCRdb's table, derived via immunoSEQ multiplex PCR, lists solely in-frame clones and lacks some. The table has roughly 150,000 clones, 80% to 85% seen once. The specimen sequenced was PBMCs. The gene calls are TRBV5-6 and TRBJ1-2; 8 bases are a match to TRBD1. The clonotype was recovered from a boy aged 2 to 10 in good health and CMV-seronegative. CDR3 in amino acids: CASSLEPGQAKIF. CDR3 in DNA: TGTGCCAGCAGCTTAGAGCCGGGACAGGCCAAAATTTTC.